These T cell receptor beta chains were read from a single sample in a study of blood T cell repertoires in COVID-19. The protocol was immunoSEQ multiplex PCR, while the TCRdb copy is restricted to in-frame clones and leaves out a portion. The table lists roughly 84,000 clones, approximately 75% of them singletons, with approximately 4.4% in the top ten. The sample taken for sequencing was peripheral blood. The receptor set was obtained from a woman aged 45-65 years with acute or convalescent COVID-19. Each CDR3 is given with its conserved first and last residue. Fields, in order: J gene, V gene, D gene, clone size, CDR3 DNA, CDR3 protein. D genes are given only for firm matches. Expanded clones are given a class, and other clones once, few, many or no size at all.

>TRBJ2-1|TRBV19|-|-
TGTGCCAGTAGTTCCTACTTGCGGAATGAGCAGTTCTTC
CASSSYLRNEQFF
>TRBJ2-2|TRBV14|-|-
TGTGCCAGCAGCCAAGAAAGGGGGTTCGCCGGGGAGCTGTTTTTT
CASSQERGFAGELFF
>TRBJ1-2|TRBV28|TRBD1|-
TGTGCCAGCAGTCCCCCGGGACAGGGGGCGCAGGGCTACACCTTC
CASSPPGQGAQGYTF
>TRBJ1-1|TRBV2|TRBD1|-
TGTGCCAGCAGTGAAGTCGGGACAGGGGGCGGTGGAGCTTTCTTT
CASSEVGTGGGGAFF
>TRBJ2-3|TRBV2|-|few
TGTGCCAGCGCGGCGGGCTCCGGCACAGATACGCAGTATTTT
CASAAGSGTDTQYF
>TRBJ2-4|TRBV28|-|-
TGTGCCAGTAGAGAAATAGCCAAAAACATTCAGTACTTC
CASREIAKNIQYF
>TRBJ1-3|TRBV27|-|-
TGTGCCAGCGGCCAGGGCGGCTACTCTGGAAACACCATATATTTT
CASGQGGYSGNTIYF
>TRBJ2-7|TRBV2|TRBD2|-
TGTGCCAGCAGCTTCGGCGGGGGGGGCAGAGAGTACTTC
CASSFGGGGREYF
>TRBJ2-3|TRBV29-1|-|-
TGCAGCGCGGGGGGCTTCGTCACAGATACGCAGTATTTT
CSAGGFVTDTQYF
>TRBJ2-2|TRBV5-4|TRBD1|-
TGTGCCAGCAGCTCGTGGACAGGGCCCGGGGAGCTGTTTTTT
CASSSWTGPGELFF
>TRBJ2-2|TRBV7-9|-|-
TGTGCCAGCAGCTCCGGGGGACACACCGGGGAGCTGTTTTTT
CASSSGGHTGELFF
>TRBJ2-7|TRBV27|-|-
TGTGCCAGCAGTTTATCGGCGGTATCCTACGAGCAGTACTTC
CASSLSAVSYEQYF
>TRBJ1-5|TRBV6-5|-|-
TGTGCCAGCAGTTACGGCCAGGCCTATCAGCCCCAGCATTTT
CASSYGQAYQPQHF
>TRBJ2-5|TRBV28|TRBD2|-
TGTGCCAGCAGTCCTATGAGCCTTTGGGGGGGAAAAGAGACCCAGTACTTC
CASSPMSLWGGKETQYF
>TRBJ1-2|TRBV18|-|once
TGTGCCAGCTCACCTGGGGAGAACTATGGCTACACCTTC
CASSPGENYGYTF
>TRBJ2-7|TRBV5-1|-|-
TGCGCCAGCAGCTTCCGGGATTTTGTCTACGAGCAGTACTTC
CASSFRDFVYEQYF
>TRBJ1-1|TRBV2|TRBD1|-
TGTGCCAGCAGTCCTGGACAGGCGAACACTGAAGCTTTCTTT
CASSPGQANTEAFF
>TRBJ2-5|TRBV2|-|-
TGTGCCAGCAGTGATTATCGAGTTCGGGAGACCCAGTACTTC
CASSDYRVRETQYF
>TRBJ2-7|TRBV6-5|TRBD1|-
TGTGCCAGCAGTTACTTTCAGGGGGCCTACGAGCAGTACTTC
CASSYFQGAYEQYF
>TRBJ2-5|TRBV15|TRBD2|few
TGTGCCACCAGCAGCCGGGGGGGTTCGGAGACCCAGTACTTC
CATSSRGGSETQYF
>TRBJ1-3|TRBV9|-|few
TGTGCCAGCAGCGTAGAAGGGGGACAAGGAAACACCATATATTTT
CASSVEGGQGNTIYF
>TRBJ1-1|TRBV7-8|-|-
TGTGCCAGCACGGGGGACGGAGGTTACGAGGGTGAAGCTTTCTTT
CASTGDGGYEGEAFF
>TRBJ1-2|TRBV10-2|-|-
TGCGCCAGCAGTGAAGTCTCGAGGGATGGCTACACCTTC
CASSEVSRDGYTF
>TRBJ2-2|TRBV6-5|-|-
TGTGCCAGCAGTTACTCGACAGGGAACACCGGGGAGCTGTTTTTT
CASSYSTGNTGELFF
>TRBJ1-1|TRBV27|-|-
TGTGCCAGCAGAATTAGTCAGGGTACCCTAACAGGTGAAGCTTTCTTT
CASRISQGTLTGEAFF
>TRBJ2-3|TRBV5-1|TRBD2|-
TGCGCCAGCAGCCCCCGCTGGCGGGGGGAGGGATATACGCAGTATTTT
CASSPRWRGEGYTQYF
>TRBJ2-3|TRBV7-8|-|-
TGTGCCAGCAGCCGTGGGGCGGGGACAGATACGCAGTATTTT
CASSRGAGTDTQYF
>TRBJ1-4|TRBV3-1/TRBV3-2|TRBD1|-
TGTGCCAGCAGCCGGGACAGGGTAAATGAAAAACTGTTTTTT
CASSRDRVNEKLFF
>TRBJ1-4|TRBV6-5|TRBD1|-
TGTGCCAGCAGCCAGGGGGTAGCGAGGAAACTGTTTTTT
CASSQGVARKLFF
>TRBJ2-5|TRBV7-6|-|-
TGTGCCAGCAGCTCTCGACCAACACTAGCCACTCAAGAGACCCAGTACTTC
CASSSRPTLATQETQYF
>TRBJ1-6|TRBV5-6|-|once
TGTGCCAGCAGCTTGGAATCCCAATCGACTTGGGATTCACCCCTCCACTTT
CASSLESQSTWDSPLHF
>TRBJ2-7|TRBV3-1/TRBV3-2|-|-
TGTGCCAGCAGCCAAGATTCCGCGGGGGCCGTAGCCGAGCAGTACTTC
CASSQDSAGAVAEQYF
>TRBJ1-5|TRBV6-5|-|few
TGTGCCACCAGGGACATCAGCAATCAGCCCCAGCATTTT
CATRDISNQPQHF
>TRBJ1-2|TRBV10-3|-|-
TGTGCCATCACCCCAGGGACTAACTATGGCTACACCTTC
CAITPGTNYGYTF
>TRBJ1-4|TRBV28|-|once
TGTGCCAGCAGAGGGCAGGGGAATGAAAAACTGTTTTTT
CASRGQGNEKLFF
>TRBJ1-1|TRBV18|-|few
TGTGCCAGCTCACCAAGAAAGGAGGGCACTGAAGCTTTCTTT
CASSPRKEGTEAFF
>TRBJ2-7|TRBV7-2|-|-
TGTGCCAGCAGCTCCAGCGCGGCCACCATGTACGAGCAGTACTTC
CASSSSAATMYEQYF
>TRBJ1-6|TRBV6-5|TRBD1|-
TGTGCCAGCAGCACCGGGACAGGGAATTCACCCCTCCACTTT
CASSTGTGNSPLHF
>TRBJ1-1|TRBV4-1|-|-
TGCGCCAGCAGCTCCCTGAGGGTTCGGAACACTGAAGCTTTCTTT
CASSSLRVRNTEAFF
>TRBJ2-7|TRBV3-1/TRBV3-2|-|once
TGTGCCAGCAGCCCCAGCGGGTACGAGCAGTACTTC
CASSPSGYEQYF
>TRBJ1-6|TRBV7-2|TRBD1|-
TGTGCCAGCAGCCGGACAGGCGAGAGTTCACCCCTCCACTTT
CASSRTGESSPLHF
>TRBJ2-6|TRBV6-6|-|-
TGTGCCAGCAAACCCCCGTCGAGCTCTGGGGCCAACGTCCTGACTTTC
CASKPPSSSGANVLTF
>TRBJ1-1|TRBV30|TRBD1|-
TGTGCCTGGAGTGTACAGGGGGGATCCAAAGGGGCTTTCTTT
CAWSVQGGSKGAFF
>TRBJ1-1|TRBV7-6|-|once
TGTGCCAGCAGCCCCCAGGAGGGGAACACTGAAGCTTTCTTT
CASSPQEGNTEAFF
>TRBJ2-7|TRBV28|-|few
TGTGCCAGCAGCGCTTGGAGGGAAGAGCAGTACTTC
CASSAWREEQYF
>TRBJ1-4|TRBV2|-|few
TGTGCCAGCAGCCCCTTGGGGGGAACTAATGAAAAACTGTTTTTT
CASSPLGGTNEKLFF
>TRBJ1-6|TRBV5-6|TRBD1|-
TGTGCCAGCAGCATAGGGGACAGGGCAAATTCACCCCTCCACTTT
CASSIGDRANSPLHF
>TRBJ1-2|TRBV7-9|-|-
TGTGCCAGCAGCTCCAGCCAGGCGATAGCTAACTATGGCTACACCTTC
CASSSSQAIANYGYTF
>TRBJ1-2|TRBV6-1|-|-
TGTGCCAGTGGAGGGGCGCTTGTGCTTGGCTACACCTTC
CASGGALVLGYTF
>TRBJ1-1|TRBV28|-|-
TGTGCCAGCAGTCTACCGGGGGGAGACACTGAAGCTTTCTTT
CASSLPGGDTEAFF